This TCR beta chain appears in the sequencing data of a study of regulatory T cells in long-lasting Graves disease. Broader study findings: Persistent disease favored TRBV28, TRBJ1-2 and TRBJ2-5. Only a small sample size was used, which may have cut accuracy.

Sequencing libraries for TCR beta were prepared with iRepertoire HTBI primers and Arm-PCR of CDR3 regions. TCRdb independently ran MiXCR on the multiplex PCR reads; one entry per CDR3 protein. The table has 250,000 to 300,000 distinct CDR3 sequences, around 19% seen once; the top ten hold roughly 15%. Concerning this clonotype itself: Its antigen remains unidentified.

Regarding time point: newly diagnosed GD, antithyroid drugs for less than 3 months. Following extraction of RNA from PBMCs, that RNA was used to make the TCR library. Trimming removed 4 bases at V and 2 bases at J, with 12 bases between. The CDR3 has 14 residues. Germline loops: CDR1 SGHRS, CDR2 YFSETQ. These records were also assigned to another study, of T cells in Graves' hyperthyroidism and ophthalmopathy. From that second work: Researchers ran a first-round RT-PCR on the TCR CDR3 using the HTBI primer set. Blood also contained most expanded thyroid clonotypes above 0.001.

This specimen was peripheral blood mononuclear cells (PBMCs), taken at new diagnosis, from a patient treated with antithyroid drugs. The TCR sequence derives from a woman in her 30s with Graves disease. V and J are TRBV5-1 and TRBJ2-5; possibly TRBD1 or TRBD2 for D (5 bases each). The CDR3 spells CASSQPGQQETQYF. CDR3 DNA: TGCGCCAGCAGCCAACCGGGGCAACAAGAGACCCAGTACTTC.